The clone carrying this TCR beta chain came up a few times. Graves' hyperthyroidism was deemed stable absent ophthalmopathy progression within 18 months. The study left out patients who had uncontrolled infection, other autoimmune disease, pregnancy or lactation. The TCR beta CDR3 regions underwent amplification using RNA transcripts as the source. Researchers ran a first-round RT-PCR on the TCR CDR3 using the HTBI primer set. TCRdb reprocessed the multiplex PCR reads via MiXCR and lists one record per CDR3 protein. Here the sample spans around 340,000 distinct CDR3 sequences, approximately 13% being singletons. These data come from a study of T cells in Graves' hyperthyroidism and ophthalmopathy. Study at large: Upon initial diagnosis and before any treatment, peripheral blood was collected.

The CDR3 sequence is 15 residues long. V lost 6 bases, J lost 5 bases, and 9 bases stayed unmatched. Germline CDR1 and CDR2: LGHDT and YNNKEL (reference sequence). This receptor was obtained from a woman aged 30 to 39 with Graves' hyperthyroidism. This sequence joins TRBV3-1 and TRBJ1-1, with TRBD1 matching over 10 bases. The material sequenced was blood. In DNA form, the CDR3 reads TGTGCCAGCAGTTCGACAGGGGGCCGTATTACTGAAGCTTTCTTT. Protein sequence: CASSSTGGRITEAFF.